One and the same sample provided the 17 T cell receptor beta chains below, sequenced in a study of cytomegalovirus exposure and HLA in healthy donors. Researchers ran the PCR with 60 Vbeta and 13 Jbeta primers. Sequencing was performed with immunoSEQ multiplex PCR; in TCRdb, only in-frame clones are kept and a portion is missing. The sample has some 170,000 clones, nearly 80% seen once. Source material: PBMCs. The receptors here all came from a man aged 40-50 years in good health and CMV-seropositive.

This clone was detected only a few times. V is TRBV5-1 and J is TRBJ2-1; a weak D match, TRBD2 (6 bases). Deletions cut 4 bases from V and 7 bases from J, with 18 bases between. The germline V gene has CDR1 SGHRS and CDR2 YFSETQ. CDR3 length: 15 amino acids. CDR3 nucleotides: TGCGCCAGCAGCCGAGTCCCGGGAGTGGTTAATGAGCAGTTCTTC. Encoded protein: CASSRVPGVVNEQFF.

V gene TRBV6-5 combines with J gene TRBJ1-2; weak D call: TRBD1 (5 bases). Looked up from germline, CDR1 is MNHEY and CDR2 is SVGAGI. The CDR3 length is 16 residues. The V end lost 4 bases, the J end lost 8 bases, and 23 bases lay between the germline ends. DNA of the CDR3: TGTGCCAGCAGTTGGCTCTCCCTGGGGATTCAGGGAGGCTACACCTTC. Its protein product is CASSWLSLGIQGGYTF.

As regards this clone: An end of the junction does not agree with germline; a read error may underlie this. The CDR3 spells CASSSGQALAKNSQYF. In DNA form, the CDR3 reads TGTGCCAGCAGTTCTGGACAGGCCCTAGCCAAAAACAGTCAGTACTTC. The chain has TRBV6-5 and TRBJ2-4; 7 bases line up with TRBD1. The CDR3 runs 16 residues. The germline gives CDR1 MNHEY, CDR2 SVGAGI.

This clone was found a few times. CDR3 residues: CASGPMIRSPLHF. The CDR3 region has the DNA TGTGCTAGTGGCCCGATGATTAGATCACCCCTCCACTTT. The chain uses TRBV12-5 and TRBJ1-6; unclear D gene. CDR1 is LGHNT and CDR2 is FRNRAP in the germline V gene. Trimming took off 6 bases at V and 10 bases at J, with 13 bases between the two ends. The CDR3 covers 13 residues.

This chain uses TRBV6-1 with TRBJ1-5; tentative D call: TRBD1 (6 bases). Per germline, CDR1 MNHNS and CDR2 SASEGT. The CDR3 sequence is 15 residues long. Between the trimmed V and J ends, which lost 1 base and 3 bases, there was a span of 10 bases. The chain's CDR3 is CASSEGRGPNQPQHF. In DNA, the CDR3 is TGTGCCAGCAGTGAAGGCAGGGGCCCCAATCAGCCCCAGCATTTT.

A few counts support this clone. The J gene is TRBJ2-2, the V gene TRBV5-8, with D tentatively TRBD2 (5 bases). This CDR3 has 13 residues. Germline CDR1 SGHTS, CDR2 YDEGEE. V gave up 10 bases and J gave up 0 bases, with 10 bases separating them. In nucleotides, the CDR3 is TGTGCCGGGGAGACCCCGAACACCGGGGAGCTGTTTTTT. This encodes CAGETPNTGELFF. The entire variable domain, with the rest obtained from reference TRBV5-8 and TRBJ2-2, is as follows: EAGVTQSPTHLIKTRGQQATLRCSPISGHTSVYWYQQALGLGLQFLLWYDEGEERNRGNFPPRFSGRQFPNYSSELNVNALELEDSALYLCAGETPNTGELFFGEGSRLTVL.

This clone came up a few times. The genes are TRBV5-1 and TRBJ2-7, with 10 positions matching TRBD1. Trimming took 4 bases from V and 2 from J; bases not matched to a gene: 18. CDR3 length equals 19 residues. Germline CDR1 SGHRS, CDR2 YFSETQ. The CDR3 loop reads CASSRTGTGVVSGTYEQYF. The CDR3 coding sequence is TGCGCCAGCAGCCGGACCGGGACAGGGGTAGTTAGCGGGACCTACGAGCAGTACTTC.

This chain links TRBV20-1 with TRBJ1-1; D not resolved. The CDR3 has 11 residues. CDR1 is DFQATT and CDR2 is SNEGSKA in the germline V gene (reference sequence). Trimming pared 6 bases from V and 1 base from J, leaving 6 bases between. The CDR3: CSASENTEAFF. CDR3 in DNA: TGCAGTGCGTCAGAGAACACTGAAGCTTTCTTT.

This chain joins TRBV7-9 and TRBJ2-3, with D tentatively TRBD2 (5 bases). CDR3 length: 14 amino acids. Trimming cost V 3 bases and J 0 bases, with 7 bases left between them. CDR1 and CDR2 from the germline V gene are SEHNR and FQNEAQ (reference sequence). CDR3 protein: CASSFTGSTDTQYF. CDR3 DNA: TGTGCCAGCAGCTTTACGGGGAGCACAGATACGCAGTATTTT.

The chain couples TRBV6-1 to TRBJ1-5; possibly TRBD1 for D (5 bases). Per germline, CDR1 MNHNS and CDR2 SASEGT. The CDR3 is 13 residues long. The ends were cut back, 6 bases at V and 0 bases at J, with 6 bases in the middle. CDR3 nucleotide sequence: TGTGCCAGCAGAAGGGGTAGCAATCAGCCCCAGCATTTT. Its translation is CASRRGSNQPQHF.

The chain couples TRBV6-1 to TRBJ1-1; the D gene is possibly TRBD1 (5 bases). CDR1 is MNHNS and CDR2 is SASEGT in the germline V gene. Trimming left V 6 bases short and J 1 base short, with 12 bases between. This CDR3 comprises 14 residues. In nucleotides, the CDR3 is TGTGCCAGCAGCATCTACAGGACGAACACTGAAGCTTTCTTT. Its translation is CASSIYRTNTEAFF.

This chain connects TRBV6-6 to TRBJ1-4, with 7 bases fitting TRBD1. Trimming removed 2 bases from V and 8 bases from J; junction bases left unmatched: 8. CDR1 is MNHNY, CDR2 SVGAGI, per germline (reference sequence). The CDR3 sequence is 15 residues long. CDR3 loop: CASSYAPDRVEKLFF. Written as DNA, the CDR3 is TGTGCCAGCAGTTACGCCCCAGACAGGGTCGAAAAACTGTTTTTT.

The rearrangement uses TRBV18 and TRBJ2-7; 10 bases line up with TRBD1. The V gene's germline CDR1 is KGHSH and CDR2 LQKENI. Unmatched junction bases numbered 3, after V lost 4 bases and J lost 0 bases. The CDR3 consists of 15 residues. Written as DNA, the CDR3 is TGTGCCAGCTCACAGGGGACAGGGGACTCCTACGAGCAGTACTTC. Translating gives CASSQGTGDSYEQYF.

The rearrangement uses TRBV11-2 and TRBJ2-2; D is undetermined. This CDR3 comprises 15 residues. The germline V gene has CDR1 SGHAT and CDR2 FQNNGV. The V gene lost 5 bases and the J gene lost 6 bases, with 16 bases spanning the gap. Written as DNA, the CDR3 is TGTGCCAGCAGCCCCCCACAATCGGGTCCCGGGGAGCTGTTTTTT. Its protein is CASSPPQSGPGELFF.

CDR3 bases: TGTGCCAGCAGTTCTCAGGGGGCAACTGAAGCTTTCTTT. Translated, it gives CASSSQGATEAFF. The chain uses TRBV7-9 and TRBJ1-1; 8 bases line up with TRBD1. The CDR3 covers 13 residues. The V segment lost 6 bases and the J segment 5 bases; nucleotides outside the gene matches: 5. CDR1 SEHNR and CDR2 FQNEAQ come from the germline V gene (reference sequence).

In this sample, this clone turned up once. This chain connects TRBV5-4 to TRBJ2-5; unclear D gene. Trimming took off 3 bases at V and 2 bases at J, with 8 bases between the two ends. The V gene's germline CDR1 is SGHNT and CDR2 YYREEE (reference sequence). CDR3 length: 13 residues. CDR3 sequence (DNA): TGTGCCAGCAGCTCCCCAACTCAAGAGACCCAGTACTTC. The encoded protein is CASSSPTQETQYF.

This sequence joins TRBV5-1 and TRBJ2-3; 13 bases are shared with TRBD2. Germline V gene lookup returns CDR1 SGHRS and CDR2 YFSETQ. V lost 4 bases and J lost 4; bases outside the gene matches: 6. CDR3 size: 16 residues. The CDR3 spells CASSLGLAGAADTQYF. DNA of the CDR3: TGCGCCAGCAGCCTCGGACTAGCGGGAGCGGCAGATACGCAGTATTTT.